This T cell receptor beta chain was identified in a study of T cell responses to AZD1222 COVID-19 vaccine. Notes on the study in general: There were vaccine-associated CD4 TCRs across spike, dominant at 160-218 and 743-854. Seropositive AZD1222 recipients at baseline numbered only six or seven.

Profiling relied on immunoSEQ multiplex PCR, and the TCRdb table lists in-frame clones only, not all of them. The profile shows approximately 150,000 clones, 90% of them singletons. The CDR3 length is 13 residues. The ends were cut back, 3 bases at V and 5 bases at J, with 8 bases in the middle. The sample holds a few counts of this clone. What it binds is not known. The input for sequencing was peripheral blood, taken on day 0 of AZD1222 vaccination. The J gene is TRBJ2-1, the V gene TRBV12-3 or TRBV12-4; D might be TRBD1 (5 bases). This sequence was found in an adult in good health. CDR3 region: CASSLQGNNEQFF. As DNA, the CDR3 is TGTGCCAGCAGTTTGCAGGGAAACAATGAGCAGTTCTTC.